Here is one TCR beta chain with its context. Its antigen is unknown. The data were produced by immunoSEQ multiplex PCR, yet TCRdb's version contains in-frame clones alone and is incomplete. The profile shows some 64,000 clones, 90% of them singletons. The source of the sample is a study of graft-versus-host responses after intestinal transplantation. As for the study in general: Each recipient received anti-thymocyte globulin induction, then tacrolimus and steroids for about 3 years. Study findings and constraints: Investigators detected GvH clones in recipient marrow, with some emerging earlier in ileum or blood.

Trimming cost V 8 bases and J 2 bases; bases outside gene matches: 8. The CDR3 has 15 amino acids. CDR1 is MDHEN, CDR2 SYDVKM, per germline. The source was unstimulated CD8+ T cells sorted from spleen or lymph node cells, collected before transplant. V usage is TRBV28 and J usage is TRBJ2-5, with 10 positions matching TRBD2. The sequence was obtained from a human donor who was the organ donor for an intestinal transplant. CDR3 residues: CASDSGLAEQETQYF. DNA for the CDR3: TGTGCCAGCGACAGCGGACTAGCGGAGCAAGAGACCCAGTACTTC.